These 5 T cell receptor beta chains were all obtained from the same sample, sequenced in a study of blood T cell repertoires in COVID-19. Assay: immunoSEQ multiplex PCR; the TCRdb copy retains only in-frame clones and omits some. There are 130,000 to 150,000 clones in the sample; around 91% occur only once, and 13% lies in the top ten. Input material: peripheral blood. These receptor sequences come from a man between 18 and 29 years old with COVID-19, enrolled during active disease.

V and J are TRBV24-1 and TRBJ2-1; TRBD2 agrees at 10 bases. This CDR3 has 17 residues. CDR1 and CDR2 from the germline V gene are KGHDR and SFDVKD. Trimming at V came to 0 bases and at J to 8 bases, leaving 9 bases not matched to a gene. CDR3 coding DNA: TGTGCCACCAGTGATTTGTCTAGCGGGGGCCGTGGGGATGAGCAGTTCTTC. This sequence encodes CATSDLSSGGRGDEQFF.

The rearrangement joins TRBV6-5 to TRBJ2-1, with TRBD2 identical over 7 bases. CDR1 is MNHEY and CDR2 is SVGAGI in the germline V gene. The junction had 4 bases not matched to a gene; V was cut back by 5 bases and J by 6 bases. This CDR3 has 13 amino acids. The CDR3 region has the DNA TGTGCCAGCAGTCGCAGGGAGGGCAATGAGCAGTTCTTC. Translation: CASSRREGNEQFF.

The chain is built from TRBV27 and TRBJ1-5, with TRBD1 matching over 11 bases. The CDR3 has 16 residues. Per germline, CDR1 MNHEY and CDR2 SMNVEV (reference sequence). V shed 5 bases, J shed 6 bases, and the junction held 9 bases outside the gene matches. CDR3 nucleotide sequence: TGTGCCAGCAGTGCAACCGGGACAGGGGGACGTCAGCCCCAGCATTTT. Translated, it gives CASSATGTGGRQPQHF.

The chain couples TRBV7-6 to TRBJ2-7, with D tentatively TRBD1 (6 bases). The CDR3 extends over 14 amino acids. V gave up 4 bases and J gave up 2 bases, with 12 bases separating them. CDR1 and CDR2 from the germline V gene are SGHVS and FNYEAQ. CDR3 coding DNA: TGTGCCAGCAGCTGGACGGACAGAACCTACGAGCAGTACTTC. It codes for CASSWTDRTYEQYF. The full variable domain, its missing parts supplied by reference TRBV7-6 and TRBJ2-7, is GAGVSQSPRYKVTKRGQDVALRCDPISGHVSLYWYRQALGQGPEFLTYFNYEAQQDKSGLPNDRFSAERPEGSISTLTIQRTEQRDSAMYRCASSWTDRTYEQYFGPGTRLTVT.

The chain uses TRBV9 and TRBJ1-2, with 7 bases matching TRBD1. The CDR3 loop spans 13 amino acids. Germline trimming cut 3 bases from V and 8 bases from J; bases unmatched to any gene: 7. CDR1 SGDLS and CDR2 YYNGEE come from the germline V gene. The CDR3 protein is CASSGLQGYGYTF. The CDR3 coding sequence is TGTGCCAGCAGCGGACTACAGGGGTACGGCTACACCTTC.